Presented here are 23 T cell receptor beta chains from one specimen sequenced in a study of T cell changes during pregnancy in multiple sclerosis. Profiled with immunoSEQ multiplex PCR; TCRdb holds only in-frame clones, not every one. The profile shows more than 70,000 clones, roughly 93% of them singletons. The sample in question was peripheral blood, obtained in the second trimester of pregnancy. All receptors derive from a female donor with multiple sclerosis, enrolled in a pregnancy study.

The genes are TRBV27 and TRBJ2-7; 8 bases are a match to TRBD1. The CDR3 has 14 amino acids. V shed 5 bases and J 3 bases; nucleotides not matched to a gene: 6. The germline gives CDR1 MNHEY, CDR2 SMNVEV (reference sequence). As DNA, the CDR3 is TGTGCCAGCAGTCCACAGGGGGGCGGCTACGAGCAGTACTTC. It is translated as CASSPQGGGYEQYF.

The rearrangement joins TRBV7-6 to TRBJ2-5, with TRBD1 identical over 7 bases. The CDR3 is 16 residues long. V was pared by 2 bases and J by 2 bases, with 8 bases of the junction left unmatched. CDR1 and CDR2 from the germline V gene are SGHVS and FNYEAQ. The CDR3 DNA reads as TGTGCCAGCAGCTTATACCCGGACAGGCCTCAAGAGACCCAGTACTTC. Its protein product is CASSLYPDRPQETQYF.

This chain joins TRBV19 and TRBJ1-2; the D gene is possibly TRBD1 (6 bases). This CDR3 comprises 15 residues. The germline V and J ends were trimmed by 6 bases and 1 base, with 15 bases remaining between them. Germline CDR1 LNHDA, CDR2 SQIVND (reference sequence). CDR3 region: CASSRTATLNYGYTF. The CDR3 nucleotides are TGTGCCAGTAGCCGGACAGCAACTCTTAACTATGGCTACACCTTC. The whole variable domain, filled in from reference TRBV19 and TRBJ1-2, reads DGGITQSPKYLFRKEGQNVTLSCEQNLNHDAMYWYRQDPGQGLRLIYYSQIVNDFQKGDIAEGYSVSREKKESFPLTVTSAQKNPTAFYLCASSRTATLNYGYTFGSGTRLTVV.

The J gene is TRBJ1-1, the V gene TRBV5-5, with D maybe TRBD1 (5 bases). The CDR3 has 13 amino acids. The ends were cut back, 4 bases at V and 9 bases at J, with 16 bases in the middle. CDR1 SGHKS and CDR2 YYEKEE come from the germline V gene (reference sequence). DNA of the CDR3: TGTGCCAGCAGCCGCCTCGGGGGAGGGAAAGCTTTCTTT. This gives the protein CASSRLGGGKAFF.

The CDR3 is CASSITGLDTGELFF. DNA of the CDR3: TGTGCCAGTAGTATAACAGGTCTCGACACCGGGGAGCTGTTTTTT. The chain has TRBV19 and TRBJ2-2; D may be TRBD1 (5 bases). The CDR3 has 15 residues. Trimming removed 2 bases from V and 3 bases from J, with 10 bases in between. Germline V CDR1 and CDR2: LNHDA, SQIVND (reference sequence).

This clone has a single count. The chain couples TRBV18 to TRBJ2-5; no clear D gene. Germline CDR1 is KGHSH and CDR2 is LQKENI. This CDR3 is built from 13 residues. V lost 3 bases and J 3 bases, leaving 8 bases between the germline ends. CDR3 coding DNA: TGTGCCAGCTCACCCGCCGCAGAAGAGACCCAGTACTTC. This encodes CASSPAAEETQYF.

V and J are TRBV6-5 and TRBJ1-1; tentative D call: TRBD1 (5 bases). This CDR3 is built from 14 residues. V shed 2 bases and J shed 5 bases, with 12 bases lying between them. Germline V CDR1 and CDR2: MNHEY, SVGAGI. CDR3 coding DNA: TGTGCCAGCAGTTACGGGCAGGGCATGACTGAAGCTTTCTTT. This encodes CASSYGQGMTEAFF.

The chain carries TRBV25-1 and TRBJ2-1; D may be TRBD2 (6 bases). CDR1 MGHDK and CDR2 SYGVNS come from the germline V gene. V shed 4 bases and J shed 5 bases, with 15 bases lying between them. This CDR3 is built from 15 residues. CDR3 sequence: CASSGRPGAHNEQFF. In DNA, the CDR3 is TGTGCCAGCAGTGGACGTCCGGGAGCCCACAATGAGCAGTTCTTC.

The rearrangement joins TRBV19 to TRBJ1-2, with TRBD1 matching 10 bases. The trim removed 0 bases at V and 8 bases at J, leaving 6 bases unmatched. Germline-derived CDR1 and CDR2 are LNHDA and SQIVND (reference sequence). The CDR3 is made up of 15 amino acids. The CDR3 here is CASSIEGTGARGYTF. The DNA of the CDR3 is TGTGCCAGTAGTATAGAAGGGACAGGGGCGAGAGGCTACACCTTC.

DNA for the CDR3: TGTGCCAGTAGTGTGACTAGCGGGGGAGGAGGGCAGTTCTTC. This translates into CASSVTSGGGGQFF. V usage is TRBV19 and J usage is TRBJ2-1; TRBD2 matches at 12 bases. Germline V gives CDR1 LNHDA, CDR2 SQIVND (reference sequence). The CDR3 is made up of 14 amino acids. Losses at the gene ends were 5 bases for V and 12 bases for J; bases not matched to a gene: 8.

V gene TRBV7-7 combines with J gene TRBJ2-7, with D possibly being TRBD2 (6 bases). CDR3 size: 15 residues. Germline-derived CDR1 and CDR2 are SSHAT and FNYEAQ (reference sequence). Trimming shortened V by 2 bases and J by 4 bases, and 15 bases separated the two germline ends. The DNA for the CDR3 is TGTGCCAGCAGCTTAAGGTTCGGGGGAGAATACGAGCAGTACTTC. This codes for CASSLRFGGEYEQYF.

V and J are TRBV7-9 and TRBJ1-6; TRBD1 aligns across 7 bases. V trimming: 5 bases; J trimming: 10 bases; junction bases outside the gene matches: 11. The CDR3 contains 15 residues. The germline gives CDR1 SEHNR, CDR2 FQNEAQ (reference sequence). CDR3 in DNA: TGTGCCAGCAGCCTTGACGGACAGGCGGCATCACCCCTCCACTTT. Protein: CASSLDGQAASPLHF.

V and J are TRBV5-1 and TRBJ1-1; 7 positions match TRBD1. V lost 1 base, J lost 5 bases, and 2 bases stayed unmatched. Germline V gene lookup returns CDR1 SGHRS and CDR2 YFSETQ. This CDR3 is 13 amino acids long. The CDR3 is CASSLNRGTEAFF. CDR3 coding DNA: TGCGCCAGCAGCTTGAACAGGGGAACTGAAGCTTTCTTT.

CDR3 protein: CASSFASGDQFF. The CDR3 DNA reads TGTGCCAGCAGCTTTGCGAGTGGAGACCAGTTCTTC. J is TRBJ2-1 and V is TRBV7-9; D gene uncertain. Germline CDR1 is SEHNR and CDR2 is FQNEAQ (reference sequence). The V gene lost 3 bases and the J gene lost 13 bases, with 13 bases spanning the gap. The CDR3 is 12 amino acids.

The genes are TRBV5-1 and TRBJ2-5; D gene uncertain. This CDR3 has 14 amino acids. Trimming took 0 bases from V and 5 from J, leaving 11 bases between them. In germline, CDR1 is SGHRS, CDR2 YFSETQ. The CDR3 sequence is CASSLGRRVETQYF. The CDR3 DNA sequence: TGCGCCAGCAGCTTGGGTCGTCGGGTGGAGACCCAGTACTTC.

This chain joins TRBV10-3 and TRBJ1-5; 9 bases agree with TRBD1. V was pared by 2 bases and J by 7 bases, with 15 bases of the junction left unmatched. The CDR3 is 18 residues long. Germline V gives CDR1 ENHRY, CDR2 SYGVKD. CDR3 protein: CAISEPPWRGQGNQPQHF. The CDR3 DNA sequence: TGTGCCATCAGTGAGCCACCCTGGAGGGGACAGGGTAACCAGCCCCAGCATTTT.

The V and J genes are TRBV6-1 and TRBJ2-1; 10 nucleotides agree with TRBD2. CDR1 and CDR2 (germline): MNHNS, SASEGT. The J segment lost 4 bases and the V segment lost 2 bases, leaving 11 bases of the junction unmatched. The CDR3 is 18 amino acids. The CDR3 protein is CASSERLASGGLYNEQFF. DNA of the CDR3: TGTGCCAGCAGTGAAAGGTTAGCTAGCGGGGGCCTATACAATGAGCAGTTCTTC.

The rearrangement links TRBV19 to TRBJ2-3; TRBD1 matches at 7 bases. The CDR3 contains 17 residues. Trimming at V came to 2 bases and at J to 0 bases, leaving 8 bases not matched to a gene. CDR1 is LNHDA and CDR2 is SQIVND in the germline V gene (reference sequence). The CDR3 DNA follows: TGTGCCAGTAGTATAAGTGGACAGGCCCTTAGCACAGATACGCAGTATTTT. Encoded protein: CASSISGQALSTDTQYF. The variable domain in full, completed from reference TRBV19 and TRBJ2-3, reads DGGITQSPKYLFRKEGQNVTLSCEQNLNHDAMYWYRQDPGQGLRLIYYSQIVNDFQKGDIAEGYSVSREKKESFPLTVTSAQKNPTAFYLCASSISGQALSTDTQYFGPGTRLTVL.

This chain uses TRBV5-1 with TRBJ1-1; D remains ambiguous. The V end lost 3 bases, the J end lost 8 bases, and 20 bases lay between the germline ends. From germline, CDR1 is SGHRS and CDR2 YFSETQ. This CDR3 contains 15 residues. CDR3 in amino acids: CASSSMMGSTGEAFF. The CDR3 region has the DNA TGCGCCAGCAGCTCAATGATGGGGTCGACGGGAGAAGCTTTCTTT.

The gene calls are TRBV30 and TRBJ2-3, with D possibly TRBD2 on 5 matching bases. Trimming took off 4 bases at V and 0 bases at J, with 8 bases between the two ends. CDR1 and CDR2 (germline): GTSNPN, SVGIG (reference sequence). The CDR3 length is 13 residues. CDR3 nucleotide sequence: TGTGCCTGGAATGGGGAGAGCACAGATACGCAGTATTTT. Amino acids: CAWNGESTDTQYF.

This chain joins TRBV27 and TRBJ1-1; the D is unclear. CDR3 length: 15 amino acids. Trimming shortened V by 6 bases and J by 1 base, and 15 bases separated the two germline ends. Per the germline V gene, CDR1 is MNHEY and CDR2 is SMNVEV (reference sequence). The CDR3 spells CASSLSQHTNTEAFF. The CDR3 coding sequence is TGTGCCAGCAGCCTTTCTCAACACACGAACACTGAAGCTTTCTTT.

The genes are TRBV2 and TRBJ2-7; D gene ambiguous. CDR1 is SNHLY, CDR2 FYNNEI, per germline. This CDR3 contains 12 residues. V lost 6 bases, J lost 3 bases, and 9 bases lay in between. The CDR3 protein is CASRQIDYEQYF. In nucleotides, the CDR3 is TGTGCCAGCAGGCAGATTGACTACGAGCAGTACTTC.

CDR3 sequence (DNA): TGTGCCAGCAGCATCATGTTGCGAGATACGCAGTATTTT. Translation gives CASSIMLRDTQYF. This chain links TRBV9 with TRBJ2-3; D call uncertain. The CDR3 length is 13 residues. CDR1 and CDR2 from the germline V gene are SGDLS and YYNGEE. Trimming removed 4 bases at V and 5 bases at J, with 11 bases between. Filled out from reference TRBV9 and TRBJ2-3, the complete variable domain reads DSGVTQTPKHLITATGQRVTLRCSPRSGDLSVYWYQQSLDQGLQFLIQYYNGEERAKGNILERFSAQQFPDLHSELNLSSLELGDSALYFCASSIMLRDTQYFGPGTRLTVL.